The rows below give T cell receptor beta chains drawn from one sample of a study of blood T cell repertoires in COVID-19. TCRdb's table, derived via immunoSEQ multiplex PCR, lists solely in-frame clones and lacks some. In the table there are some 200,000 clones, about 84% of which are singletons. The sample comprised peripheral blood. Source of these receptors: a woman of 80 years or more with COVID-19, enrolled during active disease. Each CDR3 is given with its conserved first and last residue. A D gene is named only where the DNA matches it firmly. Clone size is given for some rows only: seen once, a few or many times, or a class if the clone is expanded.

J gene: TRBJ1-2; clone size: once; D gene: NA; V gene: TRBV4-1; CDR3 DNA: TGCGCCAGCAGCCAAGAGCGTCGACAAACCTATGGCTACACCTTC; CDR3 protein: CASSQERRQTYGYTF
J gene: TRBJ1-2; clone size: NA; D gene: NA; V gene: TRBV6-5; CDR3 DNA: TGTGCCAGCACAGGGATCGATGGCTACACCTTC; CDR3 protein: CASTGIDGYTF
J gene: TRBJ2-3; clone size: NA; D gene: TRBD2; V gene: TRBV9; CDR3 DNA: TGTGCCAGCGGGGGGGAGTATACGCAGTATTTT; CDR3 protein: CASGGEYTQYF
J gene: TRBJ2-5; clone size: NA; D gene: TRBD2; V gene: TRBV10-2; CDR3 DNA: TGCGCCACCCTCGCCGGGGGGGAGACCCAGTACTTC; CDR3 protein: CATLAGGETQYF
J gene: TRBJ1-6; clone size: NA; D gene: NA; V gene: TRBV5-4; CDR3 DNA: TGTGCCAGCAGCTTGGGGACAGACTATAATTCACCCCTCCACTTT; CDR3 protein: CASSLGTDYNSPLHF
J gene: TRBJ2-7; clone size: few; D gene: TRBD2; V gene: TRBV28; CDR3 DNA: TGTGCCAGCACTCTAGCGGTCTCCTACGAGCAGTACTTC; CDR3 protein: CASTLAVSYEQYF
J gene: TRBJ2-5; clone size: NA; D gene: NA; V gene: TRBV7-9; CDR3 DNA: TGTGCCAGCAGCTACAATTTGGGCAGGTCGGAGACCCAGTACTTC; CDR3 protein: CASSYNLGRSETQYF
J gene: TRBJ2-7; clone size: NA; D gene: TRBD1; V gene: TRBV10-1; CDR3 DNA: TGCGCCAGCACCGACCCACCGCGACAGGGGAGAAGCCCAATCGAGCAGTACTTC; CDR3 protein: CASTDPPRQGRSPIEQYF
J gene: TRBJ1-5; clone size: NA; D gene: NA; V gene: TRBV2; CDR3 DNA: TGTGCCAGCACCTTTCAGCGGAGCAATCAGCCCCAGCATTTT; CDR3 protein: CASTFQRSNQPQHF
J gene: TRBJ1-1; clone size: NA; D gene: NA; V gene: TRBV3-1/TRBV3-2; CDR3 DNA: TGTGCCAGCAGCCAAGATCTCAGGCAGGCTGAAGCTTTCTTT; CDR3 protein: CASSQDLRQAEAFF
J gene: TRBJ1-2; clone size: few; D gene: TRBD1; V gene: TRBV29-1; CDR3 DNA: TGCAGCGCGGGGACAGTCCTTTATGGCTACACCTTC; CDR3 protein: CSAGTVLYGYTF
J gene: TRBJ2-7; clone size: many; D gene: TRBD1; V gene: TRBV9; CDR3 DNA: TGTGCCAGCAGTTCCTCCGGGACAGTCTCCTACGAGCAGTACTTC; CDR3 protein: CASSSSGTVSYEQYF
J gene: TRBJ1-1; clone size: NA; D gene: NA; V gene: TRBV3-1/TRBV3-2; CDR3 DNA: TGTGCCAGCAGCCCTTTGACGTCGCAGGTTGAAGCTTTCTTT; CDR3 protein: CASSPLTSQVEAFF
J gene: TRBJ1-1; clone size: NA; D gene: NA; V gene: TRBV7-9; CDR3 DNA: TGTGCCAGCAGCTTGGAGGGGAGGAACACTGAAGCTTTCTTT; CDR3 protein: CASSLEGRNTEAFF
J gene: TRBJ1-2; clone size: NA; D gene: TRBD1; V gene: TRBV2; CDR3 DNA: TGTGCCAGCAAGGAAACAGGGGCCTATGGCTACACCTTC; CDR3 protein: CASKETGAYGYTF
J gene: TRBJ2-5; clone size: NA; D gene: NA; V gene: TRBV4-1; CDR3 DNA: TGCGCCAGCAGCCCGAGCGAGTCTTACCAAGAGACCCAGTACTTC; CDR3 protein: CASSPSESYQETQYF
J gene: TRBJ1-6; clone size: NA; D gene: TRBD1; V gene: TRBV9; CDR3 DNA: TGTGCCAGCACCCTGGACAGGGGTCATTCACCCCTCCACTTT; CDR3 protein: CASTLDRGHSPLHF
J gene: TRBJ2-5; clone size: NA; D gene: NA; V gene: TRBV7-8; CDR3 DNA: TGTGCCAGCGCCCGGGACAAAGGCCAAGAGACCCAGTACTTC; CDR3 protein: CASARDKGQETQYF
J gene: TRBJ2-7; clone size: NA; D gene: NA; V gene: TRBV11-1; CDR3 DNA: TGTGCCAGCAGCTTAGCGAGGAACTACGAGCAGTACTTC; CDR3 protein: CASSLARNYEQYF
J gene: TRBJ1-1; clone size: once; D gene: TRBD1; V gene: TRBV11-2; CDR3 DNA: TGTGCCAGCAGCTTAATCGGTAGGGGGCGAAGGACTGAAGCTTTCTTT; CDR3 protein: CASSLIGRGRRTEAFF
J gene: TRBJ1-5; clone size: NA; D gene: NA; V gene: TRBV6-4; CDR3 DNA: TGTGCCAGCAGCGAACAGGGTAACAATCAGCCCCAGCATTTT; CDR3 protein: CASSEQGNNQPQHF
J gene: TRBJ2-7; clone size: NA; D gene: TRBD1; V gene: TRBV6-5; CDR3 DNA: TGTGCCAGCAGTAGATCCGGGACAGGGTCCTACGAGCAGTACTTC; CDR3 protein: CASSRSGTGSYEQYF
J gene: TRBJ1-5; clone size: few; D gene: NA; V gene: TRBV11-3; CDR3 DNA: TGTGCCAGCAGACGGGGGGGTTTGGGCAATCAGCCCCAGCATTTT; CDR3 protein: CASRRGGLGNQPQHF
J gene: TRBJ2-1; clone size: NA; D gene: NA; V gene: TRBV24-1; CDR3 DNA: TGTGCCACCGGTAGTTCGGGAGTTGCCAATGAGCAGTTCTTC; CDR3 protein: CATGSSGVANEQFF
J gene: TRBJ1-4; clone size: NA; D gene: TRBD1; V gene: TRBV3-1/TRBV3-2; CDR3 DNA: TGTGCCAGCAGCCAAAGGGCAGGGACAGCTGAAAAACTGTTTTTT; CDR3 protein: CASSQRAGTAEKLFF
J gene: TRBJ1-4; clone size: NA; D gene: NA; V gene: TRBV10-3; CDR3 DNA: TGTGCCATCAGTGAGTCGGGCAGCGAAAAACTGTTTTTT; CDR3 protein: CAISESGSEKLFF
J gene: TRBJ1-1; clone size: once; D gene: NA; V gene: TRBV5-6; CDR3 DNA: TGTGCCAGCAGCTTGGAAGTCAGCTACGAACTAAACACTGAAGCTTTCTTT; CDR3 protein: CASSLEVSYELNTEAFF
J gene: TRBJ1-6; clone size: few; D gene: NA; V gene: TRBV27; CDR3 DNA: TGTGCCAGCAGTTTATACCGCGGGCGGGGTAATTCACCCCTCCACTTT; CDR3 protein: CASSLYRGRGNSPLHF
J gene: TRBJ2-1; clone size: NA; D gene: NA; V gene: TRBV5-4; CDR3 DNA: TGTGCCAGCAGCTTGGCCGGGCGGGGAGATGAGCAGTTCTTC; CDR3 protein: CASSLAGRGDEQFF
J gene: TRBJ2-5; clone size: NA; D gene: NA; V gene: TRBV5-4; CDR3 DNA: TGTGCCAGCAGCCCGCGGCAGGGGCGAGAGACCCAGTACTTC; CDR3 protein: CASSPRQGRETQYF
J gene: TRBJ1-2; clone size: NA; D gene: TRBD1; V gene: TRBV19; CDR3 DNA: TGTGCCAGTAGTACGACCTACAGGGGCACCTATGGCTACACCTTC; CDR3 protein: CASSTTYRGTYGYTF
J gene: TRBJ1-1; clone size: NA; D gene: TRBD1; V gene: TRBV6-1; CDR3 DNA: TGTGCCAGCAGTGAATATGGCCGGGACAGGGGGCGCGGGTGGCCGGCTTTCTTT; CDR3 protein: CASSEYGRDRGRGWPAFF
J gene: TRBJ1-1; clone size: NA; D gene: NA; V gene: TRBV19; CDR3 DNA: TGTGCCAGTGGGACTCAACTGGGAACTGAAGCTTTCTTT; CDR3 protein: CASGTQLGTEAFF
J gene: TRBJ2-1; clone size: NA; D gene: TRBD2; V gene: TRBV28; CDR3 DNA: TGTGCCAGCAGGGAGCGGGATCCCTACAATGAGCAGTTCTTC; CDR3 protein: CASRERDPYNEQFF
J gene: TRBJ1-2; clone size: NA; D gene: TRBD1; V gene: TRBV9; CDR3 DNA: TGTGCCAGCAGCCCTGGAGGCGGACAGGGGAACTATGGCTACACCTTC; CDR3 protein: CASSPGGGQGNYGYTF
J gene: TRBJ2-7; clone size: NA; D gene: NA; V gene: TRBV21-1; CDR3 DNA: TGTGCCAGCAGCAAATCTGTCCGGGCCTACGAGCAGTACTTC; CDR3 protein: CASSKSVRAYEQYF
J gene: TRBJ1-1; clone size: few; D gene: NA; V gene: TRBV18; CDR3 DNA: TGTGCCAGCTCACCACATGGGGACATGAACACTGAAGCTTTCTTT; CDR3 protein: CASSPHGDMNTEAFF
J gene: TRBJ2-6; clone size: few; D gene: NA; V gene: TRBV4-1; CDR3 DNA: TGCGCCAGCAGCCAAACCGACAGCTACTCTGGGGCCAACGTCCTGACTTTC; CDR3 protein: CASSQTDSYSGANVLTF
J gene: TRBJ2-1; clone size: NA; D gene: NA; V gene: TRBV10-1; CDR3 DNA: TGCGCCAGCAGCCTGGGGCAGAACAATGAGCAGTTCTTC; CDR3 protein: CASSLGQNNEQFF
J gene: TRBJ1-2; clone size: NA; D gene: TRBD1; V gene: TRBV7-2; CDR3 DNA: TGTGCCAGCAGCTTAGTCAGGGGGGACTATGGCTACACCTTC; CDR3 protein: CASSLVRGDYGYTF
J gene: TRBJ2-1; clone size: NA; D gene: TRBD2; V gene: TRBV2; CDR3 DNA: TGTGCCAGCAGTGCCCCTAGCGGGGGCGGTGAGCAGTTCTTC; CDR3 protein: CASSAPSGGGEQFF
J gene: TRBJ1-2; clone size: NA; D gene: NA; V gene: TRBV27; CDR3 DNA: TGTGCCAGCCGCTCCCAGGGCTTAGGAGGCTACACCTTC; CDR3 protein: CASRSQGLGGYTF
J gene: TRBJ2-7; clone size: NA; D gene: TRBD1; V gene: TRBV5-1; CDR3 DNA: TGCGCCAGCAGCCCCCGACAGGGTAACGAGCAGTACTTC; CDR3 protein: CASSPRQGNEQYF
J gene: TRBJ1-5; clone size: NA; D gene: NA; V gene: TRBV10-3; CDR3 DNA: TGTGCCATCAGTGAGTCGGAGGGGCCCCAGCATTTT; CDR3 protein: CAISESEGPQHF
J gene: TRBJ1-1; clone size: once; D gene: NA; V gene: TRBV14; CDR3 DNA: TGTGCCAGCAGCCAGGTGGCTGGGGCAGGCGAAGCTTTCTTT; CDR3 protein: CASSQVAGAGEAFF
J gene: TRBJ2-3; clone size: NA; D gene: TRBD2; V gene: TRBV18; CDR3 DNA: TGTGCCAGCTCACCCCTCAGCGGGACGAGCACAGATACGCAGTATTTT; CDR3 protein: CASSPLSGTSTDTQYF
J gene: TRBJ1-2; clone size: NA; D gene: NA; V gene: TRBV7-8; CDR3 DNA: TGTGCCAGCAGCCAAATCGGGGTGGCTGGCTACACCTTC; CDR3 protein: CASSQIGVAGYTF
J gene: TRBJ1-3; clone size: once; D gene: TRBD1; V gene: TRBV12-3/TRBV12-4; CDR3 DNA: TGTGCCAGCGGCAGACAGGGGGGACACACCATATATTTT; CDR3 protein: CASGRQGGHTIYF
J gene: TRBJ2-7; clone size: once; D gene: TRBD2; V gene: TRBV20-1; CDR3 DNA: TGCAGTGCTAGTCCGACTAGCGGGTACTACGAGCAGTACTTC; CDR3 protein: CSASPTSGYYEQYF
J gene: TRBJ1-2; clone size: NA; D gene: TRBD1; V gene: TRBV2; CDR3 DNA: TGTGCCAGCAGGACCGGGACAGCCTATGGCTACACCTTC; CDR3 protein: CASRTGTAYGYTF
J gene: TRBJ2-7; clone size: NA; D gene: NA; V gene: TRBV7-2; CDR3 DNA: TGTGCCAGCAGCCCTCTTTCCCTAGCGCCCCACGAGCAGTACTTC; CDR3 protein: CASSPLSLAPHEQYF